This TCR beta chain was recovered during a study of T cell changes during pregnancy in multiple sclerosis. Some clones are missing from TCRdb's copy, which holds only in-frame ones; the method was immunoSEQ multiplex PCR. The data show approximately 100,000 clones, approximately 91% seen once. Germline V gene sequence: CDR1 SGHTA, CDR2 FQGNSA. The CDR3 extends over 13 amino acids. Trimming removed 5 bases from V and 6 bases from J; junction bases left unmatched: 4. This clonotype originated in a female donor with multiple sclerosis, enrolled in a pregnancy study. This sample comprised peripheral blood, obtained in the second trimester of pregnancy. The V call is TRBV7-2, the J call TRBJ2-1, with TRBD2 matching over 7 bases. The chain's CDR3 is CASSPGTINEQFF. The DNA of the CDR3 is TGTGCCAGCAGCCCCGGGACTATCAATGAGCAGTTCTTC.